This T cell receptor beta chain was observed in a study of T cell responses to AZD1222 COVID-19 vaccine. CDR1 KGHSH and CDR2 LQKENI come from the germline V gene. V was pared by 2 bases and J by 5 bases, with 18 bases between. This CDR3 is built from 16 residues. This table comes from immunoSEQ multiplex PCR, and its TCRdb copy is limited to in-frame clones, with some not included. The sample carries about 150,000 clones, 88% recorded once. With respect to this clone: Its antigen is still unknown.

Points from the study as a whole: At baseline, seropositivity was found in only a handful of AZD1222 recipients. The peak T cell response came first, and repertoires were sampled only after it. Recipients of two AZD1222 doses showed rising Spike-specific TCR breadth and depth.

This chain uses TRBV18 with TRBJ1-1, with D perhaps TRBD1 (6 bases). Sample: peripheral blood, taken on day 0 of AZD1222 vaccination. This clonotype was sampled from an adult in good health. The CDR3 region is CASSPGRGARGTEAFF. The CDR3 nucleotides read TGTGCCAGCTCACCAGGGCGGGGGGCCCGAGGGACTGAAGCTTTCTTT.